This T cell receptor (beta chain) originates from a study of cytomegalovirus exposure and HLA in healthy donors. Study conclusions and caveats: Around 160 TCR beta chains were listed as cytomegalovirus-associated. For TCR beta chains, V- and J-gene trimming was later linked to a missense DCLRE1C variant. It was confirmed in vitro that a few of the CMV-associated chains were specific for CMV antigens. Later analysis found that TCR beta chains associated with HLA were more clonally expanded than other, equally common chains.

Both 60 Vbeta primers and 13 Jbeta primers went into the PCR. Assay used: immunoSEQ multiplex PCR; TCRdb lists only in-frame clones, some missing. The table lists some 150,000 clones, 75% to 85% of them singletons, with around 4.5% in the top ten. The CDR3 spans 18 residues. Trimming cost V 5 bases and J 1 base, with 23 bases left between them. Germline V gene lookup returns CDR1 SNHLY and CDR2 FYNNEI. A remark on this clone: Its target is unknown.

The sequence was collected from a young man in good health and CMV-seronegative. The gene calls are TRBV2 and TRBJ1-1; possibly TRBD1 for D (6 bases). The sequencing input was PBMCs. As DNA, the CDR3 is TGTGCCAGCAGTCAGCTCGGCCCGTCAGGGGCCGGGAACACTGAAGCTTTCTTT. Its translation is CASSQLGPSGAGNTEAFF.